The text below deals with one T cell receptor (beta chain). Its specificity is not known. A single base separates this from a much larger clone, so it may be a read error. Amplification of TCR beta CDR3 regions used RNA transcripts. HTBI primers were used in a first-round RT-PCR, which preceded a second-round multiplex PCR. From the multiplex PCR reads, TCRdb called clonotypes with MiXCR, one entry per CDR3 protein. Here the sample spans roughly 1.1 million distinct CDR3 sequences, approximately 35% being singletons. Patients were diagnosed from clinical symptoms, serum thyroxine, TRAb, thyroid ultrasound and orbital computed tomography. This sample is drawn from a study of Graves' ophthalmopathy and Graves' hyperthyroidism. CDR3 length equals 11 residues. With 4 bases removed from V and 3 bases from J, the gap between germline ends came to 7 bases. Per the germline V gene, CDR1 is DFQATT and CDR2 is SNEGSKA (reference sequence).

General study points: In separating ophthalmopathy from stable hyperthyroidism, a 13-signature model achieved roughly 89% sensitivity and nearly 84% specificity. Clonotypes were expanded in thyroid at above 0.001 frequency, and most also appeared in blood.

The rearrangement links TRBV20-1 to TRBJ2-7; D is unresolved. Sequenced: peripheral blood or thyroid tissue (not recorded which). The receptor was isolated from an adult man with Graves' hyperthyroidism. Here the CDR3 DNA reads TGCAGTGCTATAGTAGACTACGAGCAGTACTTC. Its translation is CSAIVDYEQYF.